The 23 T cell receptor beta chains listed next were all sequenced from one sample in a study of blood T cell repertoires in COVID-19. Produced via immunoSEQ multiplex PCR; TCRdb's table is partial and in-frame only. This table holds approximately 300,000 clones, 89% found once. The sequencing input was peripheral blood. These receptors were taken from a man younger than 35 who had recovered from COVID-19.

The chain employs TRBV5-5 and TRBJ2-7; no reliable D call. The CDR3 is 11 residues long. Germline values: CDR1 SGHKS, CDR2 YYEKEE (reference sequence). The V end was cut by 5 bases, the J end by 3 bases, with 6 bases between. CDR3 residues: CASSPGYEQYF. In DNA, the CDR3 is TGTGCCAGCAGTCCGGGCTACGAGCAGTACTTC. Variable domain in full (rest from reference TRBV5-5 and TRBJ2-7): DAGVTQSPTHLIKTRGQQVTLRCSPISGHKSVSWYQQVLGQGPQFIFQYYEKEERGRGNFPDRFSARQFPNYSSELNVNALLLGDSALYLCASSPGYEQYFGPGTRLTVT.

The chain employs TRBV4-1 and TRBJ2-5; 9 bases are shared with TRBD2. V was clipped by 1 base and J by 7 bases; unmatched bases: 4. Germline values: CDR1 MGHRA, CDR2 YSYEKL. The CDR3 spans 14 residues. In DNA, the CDR3 is TGCGCCAGCAGCCAAGGAACTAGCGGGCCGACCCAGTACTTC. It codes for CASSQGTSGPTQYF.

The gene calls are TRBV6-6 and TRBJ1-6; D uncertain. This CDR3 is 15 amino acids long. In germline, CDR1 is MNHNY, CDR2 SVGAGI (reference sequence). Trimming left V 7 bases short and J 8 bases short, with 18 bases between. The CDR3 is CASTLIEVYDSPLHF. The DNA for the CDR3 is TGTGCCAGCACCCTAATTGAGGTTTATGATTCACCCCTCCACTTT.

The chain couples TRBV1 to TRBJ2-2; the DNA was not compared with TRBD1, the D call given in the table. TRBV1 is a pseudogene locus. This CDR3 has 15 residues. In DNA form, the CDR3 reads TGCACCAGCAGGGCCGCTCAGGAGAACACCGGGGAGCTGTTTTTT. This codes for CTSRAAQENTGELFF.

The chain links TRBV5-1 to TRBJ2-2, with 10 bases that match TRBD1. The CDR3 consists of 16 residues. The V gene end was trimmed by 0 bases and the J gene end by 4 bases; junction bases not matched to a gene: 3. Germline V gene lookup returns CDR1 SGHRS and CDR2 YFSETQ. The CDR3 nucleotides read TGCGCCAGCAGCTTGGGGGACAGGGGAGGCACCGGGGAGCTGTTTTTT. Translation: CASSLGDRGGTGELFF. Filled out from reference TRBV5-1 and TRBJ2-2, the complete variable domain reads KAGVTQTPRYLIKTRGQQVTLSCSPISGHRSVSWYQQTPGQGLQFLFEYFSETQRNKGNFPGRFSGRQFSNSRSEMNVSTLELGDSALYLCASSLGDRGGTGELFFGEGSRLTVL.

CDR3 in amino acids: CTSSFYPSGRAGQPVSYEQYF. DNA of the CDR3: TGCACCAGCAGCTTTTACCCGAGCGGGAGGGCCGGGCAACCGGTCTCTTACGAGCAGTACTTC. V is TRBV1 and J is TRBJ2-7; the table assigns TRBD2, which was not confirmed against the DNA. TRBV1 is assigned pseudogene status. This CDR3 has 21 residues.

This chain joins TRBV7-8 and TRBJ1-4; 10 bases match TRBD1. Germline CDR1 SGHVS, CDR2 FQNEAQ. The CDR3 runs to 14 residues. With 5 bases clipped from V and 12 bases from J, the junction kept 9 bases outside the gene matches. This CDR3 is CASSHRDRGNELFF. CDR3 bases: TGTGCCAGCAGCCATCGGGACAGGGGCAATGAACTGTTTTTT.

V gene TRBV7-2 combines with J gene TRBJ1-1, with 8 bases that match TRBD1. V gave up 2 bases and J gave up 7 bases; unmatched junction bases: 12. Germline loops: CDR1 SGHTA, CDR2 FQGNSA. The CDR3 runs 16 residues. The CDR3 nucleotides read TGTGCCAGCAGCTTACGGCAGGGGGCAGGAACGAGTGAAGCTTTCTTT. This sequence encodes CASSLRQGAGTSEAFF.

The V call is TRBV21-1, the J call TRBJ2-3; the table's D gene call, TRBD1, was not cross checked with the DNA. TRBV21-1 is noted as a pseudogene. The CDR3 runs 16 residues. This CDR3 is CASSKGTGRRTDTQYF. As DNA, the CDR3 is TGTGCCAGCAGCAAGGGGACAGGGCGGCGCACAGATACGCAGTATTTT.

This chain connects TRBV30 to TRBJ2-5; a weak D match, TRBD1 (5 bases). The germline V gene has CDR1 GTSNPN and CDR2 SVGIG (reference sequence). The V end was cut by 4 bases, the J end by 3 bases, with 15 bases between. The CDR3 has 14 residues. The CDR3 nucleotides read TGTGCCTGGAATCTTCAGGGCCGTAAAGAGACCCAGTACTTC. Amino acids: CAWNLQGRKETQYF.

CDR3 sequence reads: CASRPGQGTAYEQYF. In nucleotides, the CDR3 is TGTGCCAGCAGACCGGGACAGGGGACAGCCTACGAGCAGTACTTC. The chain carries TRBV28 and TRBJ2-7; 10 bases are a match to TRBD1. Germline assignment: CDR1 MDHEN and CDR2 SYDVKM. CDR3 length equals 15 residues. The junction had 7 bases not matched to a gene; V was cut back by 6 bases and J by 2 bases.

The chain uses TRBV24-1 and TRBJ2-7, with D possibly matching TRBD2 (5 bases). The germline V and J ends were trimmed by 1 base and 7 bases, with 7 bases remaining between them. This CDR3 contains 12 residues. Germline values: CDR1 KGHDR, CDR2 SFDVKD. CDR3 loop: CATSDFTGEQYF. CDR3 in DNA: TGTGCCACCAGTGATTTCACGGGGGAGCAGTACTTC.

V gene TRBV6-6 combines with J gene TRBJ1-4; 8 nucleotides agree with TRBD1. This CDR3 comprises 16 residues. The ends lost 6 bases at V and 3 bases at J; junction bases unmatched: 9. Germline V CDR1 and CDR2: MNHNY, SVGAGI (reference sequence). The CDR3 DNA reads TGTGCCAGCAGGACAGGGGACATCGGAGCTAATGAAAAACTGTTTTTT. Amino acid sequence: CASRTGDIGANEKLFF.

The chain links TRBV18 to TRBJ2-6; D might be TRBD1 (6 bases). CDR3 length: 18 residues. Germline assignment: CDR1 KGHSH and CDR2 LQKENI. The V end lost 1 base, the J end lost 0 bases, and 13 bases lay between the germline ends. The DNA for the CDR3 is TGTGCCAGCTCACCACTTGGACAGCAGGTCTCTGGGGCCAACGTCCTGACTTTC. It codes for CASSPLGQQVSGANVLTF.

The chain recombines TRBV10-3 with TRBJ1-2, with 11 positions matching TRBD1. Per germline, CDR1 ENHRY and CDR2 SYGVKD. V lost 4 bases and J lost 2; bases outside the gene matches: 3. CDR3 size: 15 residues. This CDR3 reads CAISGTGGSNYGYTF. CDR3 coding DNA: TGTGCCATCAGTGGGACAGGGGGCTCAAACTATGGCTACACCTTC.

This chain links TRBV10-3 with TRBJ2-1; D gene uncertain. Trimming shortened V by 1 base and J by 9 bases, and 7 bases separated the two germline ends. The germline CDR1 and CDR2 sequences are ENHRY and SYGVKD. The CDR3 is 12 residues long. The CDR3 region is CAISEFLGEQFF. The CDR3, as DNA: TGTGCCATCAGTGAGTTTCTAGGTGAGCAGTTCTTC.

The chain is built from TRBV6-6 and TRBJ2-1, with D maybe TRBD2 (5 bases). The CDR3 has 13 residues. The ends were cut back, 2 bases at V and 9 bases at J, with 11 bases in the middle. Germline loops: CDR1 MNHNY, CDR2 SVGAGI (reference sequence). As DNA, the CDR3 is TGTGCCAGCAGTTACCCCCCTGAGGGTGAGCAGTTCTTC. The encoded protein is CASSYPPEGEQFF.

The J gene is TRBJ1-4, the V gene TRBV11-2; 7 bases agree with TRBD1. CDR1 and CDR2 from the germline V gene are SGHAT and FQNNGV. The CDR3 sequence is 15 residues long. The trim removed 5 bases at V and 7 bases at J, leaving 10 bases unmatched. The CDR3 DNA reads as TGTGCCAGCAGCGGGTCCGGGACAGAATCTGAAAAACTGTTTTTT. Amino acid sequence: CASSGSGTESEKLFF.

This clone appeared a single time. In DNA, the CDR3 is TGTGCCAGCAGCTCGTTTGGGACAGGGGGGTATGGCTACACCTTC. Protein sequence: CASSSFGTGGYGYTF. The chain has TRBV13 and TRBJ1-2, with TRBD1 matching 11 bases. In germline, CDR1 is PRHDT, CDR2 FYEKMQ (reference sequence). The CDR3 covers 15 residues. V dropped 4 bases and J dropped 5; count of bases not matched to a gene: 6.

The chain carries TRBV5-1 and TRBJ1-4, with TRBD1 matching over 7 bases. The CDR3 consists of 14 residues. The J segment lost 3 bases and the V segment lost 4 bases, leaving 3 bases of the junction unmatched. Germline V gene data show CDR1 as SGHRS and CDR2 as YFSETQ. CDR3 region: CASSTGTANEKLFF. The CDR3 DNA sequence: TGCGCCAGCAGCACCGGGACAGCTAATGAAAAACTGTTTTTT.

This chain joins TRBV15 and TRBJ2-1, with D possibly TRBD2 on 6 matching bases. V was clipped by 5 bases and J by 6 bases, with 11 bases between them. CDR3 length: 13 amino acids. Germline CDR1 reads LNHNV; CDR2 reads YYDKDF (reference sequence). This CDR3 is CATSRRDSNEQFF. As DNA, the CDR3 is TGTGCCACCAGCCGGCGGGACTCCAATGAGCAGTTCTTC.

This clone was observed a handful of times. The gene calls are TRBV4-3 and TRBJ2-2; D unresolved. Germline values: CDR1 LGHNA, CDR2 YSLEER. Trimming took 0 bases from V and 6 from J, leaving 14 bases between them. This CDR3 region has 16 residues. CDR3 sequence: CASSQDYTIRAGELFF. CDR3 DNA: TGCGCCAGCAGCCAAGATTATACGATACGCGCCGGGGAGCTGTTTTTT.

The chain couples TRBV27 to TRBJ2-7, with 7 nucleotides matching TRBD2. V lost 6 bases and J lost 0; bases outside the gene matches: 8. The CDR3 runs 15 residues. From germline, CDR1 is MNHEY and CDR2 SMNVEV (reference sequence). CDR3 amino acids: CASSIRGDSSYEQYF. DNA for the CDR3: TGTGCCAGCAGCATTCGGGGGGATAGCTCCTACGAGCAGTACTTC.